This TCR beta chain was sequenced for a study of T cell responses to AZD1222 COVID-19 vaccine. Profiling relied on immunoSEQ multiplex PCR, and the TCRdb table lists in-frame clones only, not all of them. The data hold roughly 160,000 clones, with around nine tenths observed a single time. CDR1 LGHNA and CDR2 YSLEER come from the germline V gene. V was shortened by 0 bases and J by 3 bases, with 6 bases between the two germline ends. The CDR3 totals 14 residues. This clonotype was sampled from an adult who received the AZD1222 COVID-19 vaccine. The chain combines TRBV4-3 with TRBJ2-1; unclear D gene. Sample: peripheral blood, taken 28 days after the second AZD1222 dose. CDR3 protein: CASSQELNYNEQFF. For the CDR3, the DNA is TGCGCCAGCAGCCAAGAGCTAAACTACAATGAGCAGTTCTTC.